These 4 T cell receptor beta chains came from one sample sequenced in a study of early T cells in non-severe SARS-CoV-2 infection. TCRdb used MiXCR to reprocess the 5' RACE reads, holding one entry per CDR3 protein. Counted here are more than 50,000 distinct CDR3 sequences, roughly 5.5% occurring once; the ten biggest clones make up 6.8%. The material sequenced was whole blood. The receptors shown here come from an adult who was a healthcare worker with PCR-confirmed SARS-CoV-2 infection or an uninfected control (not recorded which).

This chain connects TRBV11-2 to TRBJ2-4, with 8 bases lining up with TRBD2. This CDR3 is built from 16 residues. With V trimmed by 3 bases and J by 2 bases, 6 bases remained unmatched. Germline loops: CDR1 SGHAT, CDR2 FQNNGV. CDR3 amino acids: CASSFSAGGTKNIQYF. In nucleotides, the CDR3 is TGTGCCAGCAGCTTCTCCGCGGGAGGCACCAAAAACATTCAGTACTTC.

This clonotype came up many times. The chain combines TRBV6-1 with TRBJ2-7; a possible D gene is TRBD2 (6 bases). V lost 4 bases to trimming and J lost 7 bases, with 8 bases between them. CDR1 is MNHNS and CDR2 is SASEGT in the germline V gene. The CDR3 sequence is 11 residues long. The CDR3 protein is CASSGRGEQYF. CDR3 nucleotide sequence: TGTGCCAGCAGTGGACGGGGGGAGCAGTACTTC.

This clonotype was seen repeatedly, ten times or more. This sequence joins TRBV2 and TRBJ2-2, with TRBD2 identical over 13 bases. The V segment lost 6 bases and the J segment 5 bases; nucleotides outside the gene matches: 3. This CDR3 spans 15 amino acids. Germline CDR1 is SNHLY and CDR2 is FYNNEI. The CDR3 region is CASSVGLAGTGELFF. The CDR3 DNA follows: TGTGCCAGCAGCGTGGGACTAGCGGGAACCGGGGAGCTGTTTTTT.

The chain combines TRBV7-3 with TRBJ2-7; TRBD1 is a possible D gene (6 bases). Per the germline V gene, CDR1 is SGHTA and CDR2 is FQGTGA. Trimming pared 1 base from V and 3 bases from J, leaving 13 bases between. The CDR3 spans 15 residues. The CDR3 loop reads CASSLRGQLNYEQYF. The CDR3 DNA sequence: TGTGCCAGCAGCTTAAGGGGACAACTTAACTACGAGCAGTACTTC.